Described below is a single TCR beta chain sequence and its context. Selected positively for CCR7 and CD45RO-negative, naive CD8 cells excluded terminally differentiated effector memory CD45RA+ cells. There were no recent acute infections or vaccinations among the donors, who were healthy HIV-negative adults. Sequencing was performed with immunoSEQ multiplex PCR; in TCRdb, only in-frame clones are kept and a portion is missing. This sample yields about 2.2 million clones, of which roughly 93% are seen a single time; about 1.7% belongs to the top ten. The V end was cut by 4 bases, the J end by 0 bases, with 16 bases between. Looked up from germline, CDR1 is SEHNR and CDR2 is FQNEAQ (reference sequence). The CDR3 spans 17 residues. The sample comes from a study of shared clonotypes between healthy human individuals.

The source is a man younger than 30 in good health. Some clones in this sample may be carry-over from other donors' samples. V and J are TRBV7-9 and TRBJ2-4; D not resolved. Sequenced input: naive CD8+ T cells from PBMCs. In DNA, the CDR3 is TGTGCCAGCAGCTCCCCGACACAGATCCCAGCCAAAAACATTCAGTACTTC. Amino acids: CASSSPTQIPAKNIQYF.